This entry lists 20 T cell receptor beta chains sequenced from one sample in a study of PD-1 blockade in mismatch repair-deficient tumors. The assay was immunoSEQ multiplex PCR, and TCRdb's table has in-frame clones only and misses some. The sample lists around 38,000 clones, roughly three quarters occurring once. Sequencing used peripheral blood, obtained 4 weeks after starting pembrolizumab. All receptors come from an adult with mismatch repair-deficient cancer.

V and J are TRBV4-2 and TRBJ1-3; D gene uncertain. CDR3 length equals 16 residues. Germline values: CDR1 LGHNA, CDR2 YNFKEQ. Trimming took 4 bases from V and 0 from J, leaving 13 bases between them. The CDR3 nucleotides are TGTGCCAGCAGCCCTGTTTGGGCCCGCTCTGGAAACACCATATATTTT. Translation: CASSPVWARSGNTIYF.

CDR3: CASSLSGGLYGYTF. The CDR3 coding sequence is TGTGCCAGCAGTTTAAGTGGGGGGCTATATGGCTACACCTTC. The V gene is TRBV27, the J gene TRBJ1-2; possible D gene TRBD1, 6 bases. The CDR3 is 14 residues long. Trimming stripped 2 bases from V and 5 bases from J, with 12 bases between. CDR1 is MNHEY, CDR2 SMNVEV, per germline (reference sequence).

This clone came up many times. The rearrangement uses TRBV6-4 and TRBJ2-1, with 14 bases lining up with TRBD2. The junction had 0 bases not matched to a gene; V was cut back by 2 bases and J by 9 bases. Germline V gene data show CDR1 as MRHNA and CDR2 as SNTAGT. The length of the CDR3 is 14 residues. CDR3 region: CASSDGLAGGEQFF. The CDR3 DNA reads as TGTGCCAGCAGTGACGGACTAGCGGGAGGTGAGCAGTTCTTC.

The rearrangement uses TRBV27 and TRBJ2-5; 7 bases are shared with TRBD1. With V trimmed by 6 bases and J by 2 bases, 9 bases remained unmatched. The CDR3 totals 15 residues. CDR1 is MNHEY and CDR2 is SMNVEV in the germline V gene (reference sequence). CDR3 protein: CASSSPGDSQETQYF. Written as DNA, the CDR3 is TGTGCCAGCAGCTCCCCCGGGGACAGTCAAGAGACCCAGTACTTC.

This clone showed up just once. This chain connects TRBV6-5 to TRBJ1-2; the match to TRBD1 covers 7 bases. Trimming cost V 6 bases and J 8 bases; bases outside gene matches: 15. The CDR3 length is 15 residues. Looked up from germline, CDR1 is MNHEY and CDR2 is SVGAGI. The CDR3 nucleotides are TGTGCCAGCAGCCAACGGACAGGCCAGCTCGGGGGCTACACCTTC. Translated: CASSQRTGQLGGYTF.

The J gene is TRBJ1-1, the V gene TRBV9; D perhaps matches TRBD1 (6 bases). The ends were cut back, 2 bases at V and 8 bases at J, with 13 bases in the middle. Germline V gives CDR1 SGDLS, CDR2 YYNGEE. This CDR3 spans 13 amino acids. The chain's CDR3 is CASSVGPGQEAFF. CDR3 bases: TGTGCCAGCAGCGTGGGACCCGGACAGGAAGCTTTCTTT.

This sequence joins TRBV5-1 and TRBJ2-7, with 9 bases fitting TRBD1. Per the germline V gene, CDR1 is SGHRS and CDR2 is YFSETQ. The ends lost 4 bases at V and 6 bases at J; junction bases unmatched: 8. CDR3 length equals 14 residues. CDR3 in DNA: TGCGCCAGCAGCCCCGGGACAGGGCTGGGCGAGCAGTACTTC. Translated, it gives CASSPGTGLGEQYF. Using reference TRBV5-1 and TRBJ2-7 for the parts outside the CDR3, the full variable domain is KAGVTQTPRYLIKTRGQQVTLSCSPISGHRSVSWYQQTPGQGLQFLFEYFSETQRNKGNFPGRFSGRQFSNSRSEMNVSTLELGDSALYLCASSPGTGLGEQYFGPGTRLTVT.

The chain has TRBV25-1 and TRBJ1-1, with D unclear. The CDR3 is 12 amino acids. V gave up 8 bases and J gave up 0 bases, with 7 bases separating them. The germline CDR1 and CDR2 sequences are MGHDK and SYGVNS. CDR3 sequence: CASSELNTEAFF. In DNA form, the CDR3 reads TGTGCCAGCTCTGAATTGAACACTGAAGCTTTCTTT.

The V and J genes are TRBV11-2 and TRBJ2-7, with 14 bases matching TRBD2. J was trimmed by 7 bases and V by 4 bases; bases with no gene match: 9. Germline CDR1 and CDR2: SGHAT and FQNNGV. The CDR3 has 16 residues. The CDR3 DNA is TGTGCCAGCAGCTCGGGGACTAGCGGGAGACCTCTGGAGCAGTACTTC. Translating gives CASSSGTSGRPLEQYF.

This clone was seen a few times. The rearrangement joins TRBV9 to TRBJ2-2; 8 nucleotides match TRBD2. CDR3 length: 15 amino acids. Germline CDR1 and CDR2: SGDLS and YYNGEE. V lost 4 bases, J lost 8 bases, and 10 bases stayed unmatched. In nucleotides, the CDR3 is TGTGCCAGCAGCCCGGGACTAGTAGTTTCTGGGGAGCTGTTTTTT. Protein product: CASSPGLVVSGELFF.

The chain recombines TRBV6-4 with TRBJ2-1; the match to TRBD1 covers 10 bases. Germline lookup yields CDR1 MRHNA and CDR2 SNTAGT. The CDR3 runs 14 residues. V gave up 0 bases and J gave up 9 bases; unmatched junction bases: 2. CDR3 sequence (DNA): TGTGCCAGCAGTGACTCGGGACAGGGGTTTGAGCAGTTCTTC. It translates to CASSDSGQGFEQFF.

The chain uses TRBV27 and TRBJ2-3, with a possible D match to TRBD1 (6 bases). The V gene lost 3 bases and the J gene lost 6 bases, with 10 bases spanning the gap. CDR1 and CDR2 from the germline V gene are MNHEY and SMNVEV (reference sequence). The CDR3 consists of 13 residues. CDR3 residues: CASSFMGADTQYF. In nucleotides, the CDR3 is TGTGCCAGCAGTTTTATGGGGGCGGATACGCAGTATTTT.

J is TRBJ2-3 and V is TRBV5-5; TRBD1 is a possible D gene (6 bases). V was trimmed by 1 base and J by 3 bases, leaving 12 bases between them. Germline V gene lookup returns CDR1 SGHKS and CDR2 YYEKEE (reference sequence). The CDR3 totals 15 residues. The CDR3 spells CASSLWDMSTDTQYF. CDR3 coding DNA: TGTGCCAGCAGCTTGTGGGACATGTCGACAGATACGCAGTATTTT.

CDR3 residues: CASRSSGLSSYEQYF. CDR3 DNA sequence: TGTGCCAGCCGCTCGTCCGGATTAAGCTCCTACGAGCAGTACTTC. V gene TRBV27 combines with J gene TRBJ2-7; no clear D gene. Trimming pared 8 bases from V and 0 bases from J, leaving 17 bases between. Germline CDR1 reads MNHEY; CDR2 reads SMNVEV (reference sequence). This CDR3 has 15 amino acids.

In its sample, this clone was seen once. The gene calls are TRBV15 and TRBJ2-7; tentative D call: TRBD2 (7 bases). With 0 bases removed from V and 5 bases from J, the gap between germline ends came to 17 bases. CDR1 and CDR2 from the germline V gene are LNHNV and YYDKDF (reference sequence). The CDR3 loop spans 16 amino acids. CDR3 in amino acids: CATSREGGGGVDEQYF. In nucleotides, the CDR3 is TGTGCCACCAGCAGAGAAGGTGGAGGGGGGGTCGACGAGCAGTACTTC.

This clone was seen a single time. This chain joins TRBV9 and TRBJ1-2; 7 nucleotides align to TRBD1. V lost 4 bases, J lost 3 bases, and 9 bases stayed unmatched. The CDR3 length is 15 residues. Germline V gene sequence: CDR1 SGDLS, CDR2 YYNGEE. The CDR3 DNA is TGTGCCAGCAGCCCTACCGACAGGGCGGACTATGGCTACACCTTC. Protein product: CASSPTDRADYGYTF.

The rearrangement links TRBV6-5 to TRBJ2-3, with 8 bases lining up with TRBD1. Trimming removed 3 bases from V and 4 bases from J; junction bases left unmatched: 6. Germline V gene lookup returns CDR1 MNHEY and CDR2 SVGAGI. This CDR3 spans 15 amino acids. For the CDR3, the DNA is TGTGCCAGCAGTTATACTCAGGGGGCCCCAGATACGCAGTATTTT. Amino acid sequence: CASSYTQGAPDTQYF.

The chain combines TRBV5-1 with TRBJ2-3, with no clear D. V was clipped by 0 bases and J by 5 bases, with 13 bases between them. The CDR3 covers 15 residues. CDR1 is SGHRS and CDR2 is YFSETQ in the germline V gene. CDR3 residues: CASSLAGTPEDTQYF. CDR3 in DNA: TGCGCCAGCAGCTTGGCCGGAACGCCTGAAGATACGCAGTATTTT.

This clone turned up a few times. The V call is TRBV5-4, the J call TRBJ2-5; weak D call: TRBD1 (6 bases). The CDR3 consists of 14 residues. V gave up 0 bases and J gave up 4 bases, with 10 bases separating them. Germline V lookup: CDR1 SGHNT, CDR2 YYREEE (reference sequence). As DNA, the CDR3 is TGTGCCAGCAGCTTGGGGGGGACACGAGAGACCCAGTACTTC. It is translated as CASSLGGTRETQYF.

The V call is TRBV6-6, the J call TRBJ2-3; D might be TRBD1 (5 bases). V lost 5 bases and J 2 bases, leaving 11 bases between the germline ends. Germline V CDR1 and CDR2: MNHNY, SVGAGI (reference sequence). The CDR3 consists of 14 residues. CDR3 residues: CASSRSTDTDTQYF. As DNA, the CDR3 is TGTGCCAGCAGTCGATCGACAGACACAGATACGCAGTATTTT.